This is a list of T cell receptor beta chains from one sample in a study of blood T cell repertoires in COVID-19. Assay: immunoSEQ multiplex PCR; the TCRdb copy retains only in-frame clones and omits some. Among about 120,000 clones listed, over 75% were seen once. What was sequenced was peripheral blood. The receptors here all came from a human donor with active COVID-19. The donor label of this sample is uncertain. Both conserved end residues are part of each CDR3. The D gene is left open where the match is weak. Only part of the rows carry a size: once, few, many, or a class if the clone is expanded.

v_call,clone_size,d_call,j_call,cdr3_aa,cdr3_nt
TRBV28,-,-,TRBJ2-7,CASSLMGRVSVEQYF,TGTGCCAGCAGTTTAATGGGCAGGGTATCAGTCGAGCAGTACTTC
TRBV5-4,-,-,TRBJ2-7,CASSSGQLYTYEQYF,TGTGCCAGCAGCTCCGGACAGTTGTATACCTACGAGCAGTACTTC
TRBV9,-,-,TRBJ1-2,CASSPQGSYGYTF,TGTGCCAGCAGCCCCCAGGGCAGCTATGGCTACACCTTC
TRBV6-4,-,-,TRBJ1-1,CASSPWGGVMNTEAFF,TGTGCCAGCAGTCCCTGGGGGGGCGTAATGAACACTGAAGCTTTCTTT
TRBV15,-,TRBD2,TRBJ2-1,CATGSGGPYNEQFF,TGTGCCACCGGCTCGGGGGGGCCCTACAATGAGCAGTTCTTC
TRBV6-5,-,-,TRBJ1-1,CASSNTGGLNTEAFF,TGTGCCAGCAGTAATACCGGGGGTCTGAACACTGAAGCTTTCTTT
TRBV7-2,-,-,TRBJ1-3,CASRTARGSSGNTIYF,TGTGCCAGCAGAACCGCGAGGGGGAGCTCTGGAAACACCATATATTTT
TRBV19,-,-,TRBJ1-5,CASSMWSGDPSNQPQHF,TGTGCCAGTAGTATGTGGTCAGGGGACCCTTCCAATCAGCCCCAGCATTTT
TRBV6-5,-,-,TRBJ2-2,CASRHSSGELFF,TGTGCCAGCAGGCACAGCTCCGGGGAGCTGTTTTTT
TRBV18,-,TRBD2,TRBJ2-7,CASSPSYPTSGGSAEQYF,TGTGCCAGCTCACCATCATATCCGACTAGCGGGGGTTCGGCCGAGCAGTACTTC
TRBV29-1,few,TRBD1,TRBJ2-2,CSVVRQGGTGELFF,TGCAGCGTTGTAAGACAGGGTGGGACCGGGGAGCTGTTTTTT
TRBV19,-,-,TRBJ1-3,CASSTQPSGNTIYF,TGTGCCAGTAGTACACAGCCCTCTGGAAACACCATATATTTT
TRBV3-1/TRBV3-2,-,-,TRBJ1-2,CASSQDIGLYGYTF,TGTGCCAGCAGCCAAGATATAGGACTCTATGGCTACACCTTC
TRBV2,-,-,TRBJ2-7,CASSVRQASYEQYF,TGTGCCAGCAGTGTTCGGCAGGCCTCCTACGAGCAGTACTTC
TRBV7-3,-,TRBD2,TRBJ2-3,CASSLDGLAGGTDTQYF,TGTGCCAGCAGCTTAGATGGATTGGCGGGGGGCACAGATACGCAGTATTTT
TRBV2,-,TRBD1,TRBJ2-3,CATQGQGLADTQYF,TGTGCCACTCAGGGACAGGGTCTAGCAGATACGCAGTATTTT
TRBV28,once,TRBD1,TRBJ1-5,CASSSLHGQGVLNQPQHF,TGTGCCAGCAGTTCCCTACATGGTCAGGGGGTGCTCAATCAGCCCCAGCATTTT
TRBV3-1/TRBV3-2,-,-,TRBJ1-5,CASSQDVASDQHF,TGTGCCAGCAGCCAAGATGTCGCCAGTGACCAGCATTTT
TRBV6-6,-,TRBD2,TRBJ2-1,CASSSGTSINEQFF,TGTGCCAGCAGTTCCGGGACTAGCATAAATGAGCAGTTCTTC
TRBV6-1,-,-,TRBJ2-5,CASSEGGVQETQYF,TGTGCCAGCAGTGAAGGGGGGGTTCAAGAGACCCAGTACTTC
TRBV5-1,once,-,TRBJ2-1,CASSLVGARYNEQFF,TGCGCCAGCAGCTTGGTGGGGGCTCGCTACAATGAGCAGTTCTTC
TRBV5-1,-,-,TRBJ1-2,CASSPTAGTRYGYTF,TGCGCCAGCAGCCCGACCGCCGGGACAAGGTATGGCTACACCTTC
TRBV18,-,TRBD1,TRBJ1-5,CASSPVGGRINQPQHF,TGTGCCAGCTCACCGGTAGGGGGCAGGATCAATCAGCCCCAGCATTTT
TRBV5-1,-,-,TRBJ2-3,CASNTGTYTDTQYF,TGCGCCAGCAATACAGGGACCTACACAGATACGCAGTATTTT
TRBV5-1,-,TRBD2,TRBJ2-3,CASSSPAGEITDTQYF,TGCGCCAGCAGCTCTCCAGCGGGGGAAATCACAGATACGCAGTATTTT
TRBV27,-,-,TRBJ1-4,CASRMHGTGEEKLFF,TGTGCCAGCAGGATGCACGGGACGGGGGAGGAAAAACTGTTTTTT
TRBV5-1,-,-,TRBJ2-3,CASSLERSTDTQYF,TGCGCCAGCAGCTTGGAACGGAGCACAGATACGCAGTATTTT
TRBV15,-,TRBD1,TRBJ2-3,CATRGTGGPDTQYF,TGTGCCACCAGAGGGACAGGGGGTCCAGATACGCAGTATTTT
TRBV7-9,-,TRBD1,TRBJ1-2,CASSSPRTGARGYTF,TGTGCCAGCAGCTCGCCGCGGACAGGGGCAAGGGGCTACACCTTC
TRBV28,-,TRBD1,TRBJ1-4,CASSGSGTGNEKLFF,TGTGCCAGCAGTGGATCCGGGACAGGGAATGAAAAACTGTTTTTT
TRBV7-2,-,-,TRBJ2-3,CASSLSGKVTDTQYF,TGTGCCAGCAGCTTATCGGGAAAGGTGACAGATACGCAGTATTTT
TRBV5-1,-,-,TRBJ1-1,CASSLHPAQGTEAFF,TGCGCCAGCAGCTTACATCCCGCACAGGGCACTGAAGCTTTCTTT
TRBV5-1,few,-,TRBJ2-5,CASSFLTGQETQYF,TGCGCCAGCAGCTTTTTGACGGGCCAAGAGACCCAGTACTTC
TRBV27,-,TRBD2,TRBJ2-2,CASSFILAGNTGELFF,TGTGCCAGCAGTTTTATACTAGCGGGTAACACCGGGGAGCTGTTTTTT
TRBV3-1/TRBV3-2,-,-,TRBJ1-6,CASSHYRDSSPLHF,TGTGCCAGCAGCCATTACAGGGATAGTTCACCCCTCCACTTT
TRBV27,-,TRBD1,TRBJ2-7,CASSPSDRGPGEQYF,TGTGCCAGCAGTCCATCCGACAGGGGGCCGGGCGAGCAGTACTTC
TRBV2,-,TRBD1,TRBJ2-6,CASSDTGVGANVLTF,TGTGCCAGCAGCGATACAGGGGTTGGGGCCAACGTCCTGACTTTC
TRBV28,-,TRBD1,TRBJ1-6,CASRGTGRGNSPLHF,TGTGCCAGCAGAGGGACAGGGAGAGGTAATTCACCCCTCCACTTT
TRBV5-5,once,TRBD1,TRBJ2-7,CASSIDQGANSYEQYF,TGTGCCAGCAGCATAGACCAGGGGGCCAACTCCTACGAGCAGTACTTC
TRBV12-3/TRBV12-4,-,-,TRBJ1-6,CASSSSYSPLHF,TGTGCCAGCAGTAGCTCATATTCACCCCTCCACTTT
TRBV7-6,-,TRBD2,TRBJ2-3,CASSLLAGGADTQYF,TGTGCCAGCAGCTTACTAGCGGGGGGGGCAGATACGCAGTATTTT
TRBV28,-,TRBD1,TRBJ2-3,CASQIGGQSITDTQYF,TGTGCCAGCCAAATAGGGGGACAGAGCATCACAGATACGCAGTATTTT
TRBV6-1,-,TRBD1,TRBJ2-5,CASSATRWTGKETQYF,TGTGCCAGCAGTGCCACCCGCTGGACAGGGAAAGAGACCCAGTACTTC
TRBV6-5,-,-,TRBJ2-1,CASSYVRGSSYNEQFF,TGTGCCAGCAGTTACGTTCGGGGAAGCTCCTACAATGAGCAGTTCTTC
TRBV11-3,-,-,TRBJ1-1,CASSSDRNTEAFF,TGTGCCAGCAGCTCGGACAGGAACACTGAAGCTTTCTTT
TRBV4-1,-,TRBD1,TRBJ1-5,CASSQGRGYNQPQHF,TGCGCCAGCAGCCAAGGCAGGGGGTACAATCAGCCCCAGCATTTT
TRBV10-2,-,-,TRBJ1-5,CASSVQGGNQPQHF,TGCGCCAGCAGTGTACAGGGTGGCAATCAGCCCCAGCATTTT
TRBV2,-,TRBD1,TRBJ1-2,CASSEAKRAGGFYGYTF,TGTGCCAGCAGTGAAGCTAAAAGGGCAGGGGGATTCTATGGCTACACCTTC
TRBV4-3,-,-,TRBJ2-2,CASSQVLRSTNTGELFF,TGCGCCAGCAGCCAAGTTCTGAGGAGTACGAACACCGGGGAGCTGTTTTTT
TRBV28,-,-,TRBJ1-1,CASSTPDRNTEAFF,TGTGCCAGCAGTACTCCGGACAGGAACACTGAAGCTTTCTTT
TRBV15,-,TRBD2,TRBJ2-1,CATSRNLMASGGSLGYNEQFF,TGTGCCACCAGCAGGAACCTTATGGCTAGCGGGGGCAGTCTGGGGTACAATGAGCAGTTCTTC
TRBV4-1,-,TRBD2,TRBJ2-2,CASSQGLAGPPTGELFF,TGCGCCAGCAGCCAGGGACTAGCGGGGCCTCCCACCGGGGAGCTGTTTTTT
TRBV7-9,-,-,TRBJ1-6,CASSLFLNRQKNSPLHF,TGTGCCAGCAGCTTATTCCTGAACAGACAGAAAAATTCACCCCTCCACTTT